This TCR beta chain was recorded in a study of blood T cells in healthy people across ages. Study as a whole: Through template switching, about one barcoded beta molecule was captured per two T cells, as measured in model experiments.

The use of a sample-barcoded 5' primer and a J-beta primer mix characterized a second PCR of roughly 7 to 11 cycles. All cDNA molecules were each tagged by a template-switch adaptor with 12 random nucleotides. TCRdb reprocessed the 5' RACE reads with MiXCR, giving one entry per CDR3 protein. The table records some 730,000 distinct CDR3 sequences, about 24% of them present only once. For this clonotype: Mismatch with germline at one junction end may stem from a read error.

A minimum of 7 million PBMCs was isolated per sample. Extraction of total RNA produced a minimum of 5 micrograms from each sample. Germline-derived CDR1 and CDR2 are LGHNT and FRNRAP. CDR3 length equals 12 residues. The specimen sequenced was blood. This receptor was obtained from a man between 65 and 85 years old in good health. This chain joins TRBV12-5 and TRBJ1-1, with D uncertain. The CDR3 loop reads CAGGSGNTEAFF. The DNA of the CDR3 is TGTGCTGGTGGTTCGGGGAACACTGAAGCTTTCTTT.